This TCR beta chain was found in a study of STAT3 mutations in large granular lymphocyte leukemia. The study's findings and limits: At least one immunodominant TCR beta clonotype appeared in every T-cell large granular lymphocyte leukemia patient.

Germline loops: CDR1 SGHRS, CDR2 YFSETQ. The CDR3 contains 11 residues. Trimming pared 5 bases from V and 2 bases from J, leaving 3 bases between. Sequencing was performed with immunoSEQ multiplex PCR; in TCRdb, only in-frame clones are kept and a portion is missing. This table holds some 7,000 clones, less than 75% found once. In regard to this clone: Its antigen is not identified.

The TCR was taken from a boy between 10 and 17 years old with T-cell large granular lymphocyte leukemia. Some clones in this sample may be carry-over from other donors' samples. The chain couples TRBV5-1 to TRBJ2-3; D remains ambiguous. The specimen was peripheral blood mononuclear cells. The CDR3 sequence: CASRITDTQYF. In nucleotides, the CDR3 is TGCGCCAGCAGAATCACAGATACGCAGTATTTT.